Following are 4 T cell receptor beta chains from one sample sequenced in a study of patients and donors after allogeneic stem cell transplantation. TCRdb passed the RT-PCR reads through MiXCR, listing each CDR3 protein once. Counted here are over 150,000 distinct CDR3 sequences, 41% occurring once; the ten biggest clones make up 33%. The sequenced material came from blood, either unsorted or a sorted T cell fraction (not recorded which). The receptors were gathered from a human donor who was either an allogeneic HSCT recipient or a stem cell or donor lymphocyte infusion donor (not recorded which). It is not recorded whose cells these are; they may come from a transplant donor.

The chain joins TRBV27 to TRBJ2-7; possible D gene TRBD1, 6 bases. V shed 6 bases and J shed 6 bases, with 21 bases lying between them. CDR3 length: 15 residues. Germline CDR1 and CDR2: MNHEY and SMNVEV (reference sequence). CDR3 DNA: TGTGCCAGCAGCCCTATTACAGGGCCGACTATCGAGCAGTACTTC. Its translation is CASSPITGPTIEQYF.

The J gene is TRBJ2-1, the V gene TRBV5-1, with a tentative D call TRBD2 (6 bases). The CDR3 consists of 15 residues. The germline V and J ends were trimmed by 5 bases and 2 bases, with 14 bases remaining between them. Looked up from germline, CDR1 is SGHRS and CDR2 is YFSETQ. CDR3 nucleotide sequence: TGCGCCAGCAGTGGGGACTCCTTCCCCTACAATGAGCAGTTCTTC. Translation gives CASSGDSFPYNEQFF.

This chain links TRBV9 with TRBJ1-4; unclear D gene. CDR1 and CDR2 (germline): SGDLS, YYNGEE. The V end lost 6 bases, the J end lost 6 bases, and 15 bases lay between the germline ends. The CDR3 runs 14 residues. In DNA, the CDR3 is TGTGCCAGCATCGCGGAGGGAGCCGATGAAAAACTGTTTTTT. It specifies CASIAEGADEKLFF.

This clonotype was recorded a few times. The rearrangement joins TRBV7-9 to TRBJ1-1; 9 positions agree with TRBD1. Looked up from germline, CDR1 is SEHNR and CDR2 is FQNEAQ (reference sequence). The CDR3 consists of 15 residues. The V and J ends lost 8 bases and 4 bases, in that order; junction bases with no gene match: 11. CDR3 DNA: TGTGCCAGCTGGACAGGGGCCGCGCCGAGCACTGAAGCTTTCTTT. Its translation: CASWTGAAPSTEAFF.